This T cell receptor beta chain was profiled in a study of OX40 agonist ivuxolimab in advanced cancers. About the study: Ivuxolimab is a fully human IgG2 antibody that activates OX40 (CD134). Under the entry rules, prior anti-PD-1, anti-PD-L1 or anti-CTLA-4 therapy was allowed, and about 38% had some.

The protocol was immunoSEQ multiplex PCR, while the TCRdb copy is restricted to in-frame clones and leaves out a portion. The repertoire has 35,000 to 50,000 clones, over 65% of them found once; the top ten carry roughly 20%. This CDR3 has 15 amino acids. Unmatched junction bases numbered 6, after V lost 5 bases and J lost 6 bases. Germline assignment: CDR1 SSHAT and CDR2 FNYEAQ (reference sequence). The sequence came from an adult with an advanced solid tumor such as melanoma, head and neck, liver or kidney cancer. This sequence joins TRBV7-7 and TRBJ2-3, with 12 bases aligning to TRBD2. This specimen consisted of CD4+ or CD8+ T cells sorted from blood, obtained in a trial of the OX40 agonist ivuxolimab. The CDR3 here is CASSATSGSVDTQYF. For the CDR3, the DNA is TGTGCCAGCAGCGCGACTAGCGGGAGCGTGGATACGCAGTATTTT.